This TCR beta chain derives from a study of CD4+ T cells in melanoma. Study-wide points: Neoantigen-specific CD4+ T cells in melanoma reportedly had diverse differentiation states.

The CDR3 spans 13 residues. V shed 8 bases and J shed 5 bases, with 12 bases lying between them. The germline CDR1 and CDR2 sequences are KGHSH and LQKENI. Method: immunoSEQ multiplex PCR; TCRdb's copy keeps in-frame clones and lacks some. The sample includes about 230 clones, approximately 54% of them seen just once. The table lists this clone with a few counts. As yet, its antigen is unknown. This receptor was obtained from a human donor with melanoma. This chain connects TRBV18 to TRBJ2-2, with D possibly TRBD2 on 6 matching bases. The CDR3 DNA is TGTGCCAGCGCTGAGAGCGGGACCGGGGAGCTGTTTTTT. Amino acid sequence: CASAESGTGELFF.